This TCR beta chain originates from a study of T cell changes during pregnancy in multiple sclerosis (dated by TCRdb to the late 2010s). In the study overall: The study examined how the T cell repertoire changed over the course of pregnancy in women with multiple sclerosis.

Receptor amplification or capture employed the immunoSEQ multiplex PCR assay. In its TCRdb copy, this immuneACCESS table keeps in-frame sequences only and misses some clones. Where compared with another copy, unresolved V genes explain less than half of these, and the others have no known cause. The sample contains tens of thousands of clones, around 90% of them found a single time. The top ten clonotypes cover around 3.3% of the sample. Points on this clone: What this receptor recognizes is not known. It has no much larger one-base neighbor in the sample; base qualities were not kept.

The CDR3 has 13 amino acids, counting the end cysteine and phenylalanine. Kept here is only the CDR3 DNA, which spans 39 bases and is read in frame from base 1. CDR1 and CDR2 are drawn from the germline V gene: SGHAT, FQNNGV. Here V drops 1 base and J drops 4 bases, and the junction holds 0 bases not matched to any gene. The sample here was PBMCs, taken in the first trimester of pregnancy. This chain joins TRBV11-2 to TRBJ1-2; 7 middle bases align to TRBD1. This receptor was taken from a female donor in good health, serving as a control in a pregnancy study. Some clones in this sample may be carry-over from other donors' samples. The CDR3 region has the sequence CASSLGQGYGYTF. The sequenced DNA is TGTGCCAGCAGCTTAGGACAGGGCTATGGCTACACCTTC.